This T cell receptor (beta chain) stems from a study of cytomegalovirus exposure and HLA in healthy donors. A few counts support this clone. Its antigen is not identified. The V gene's germline CDR1 is SGHDT and CDR2 YYEEEE. The V end lost 7 bases, the J end lost 0 bases, and 13 bases lay between the germline ends. The CDR3 loop spans 14 amino acids. PCR amplification relied on 60 Vbeta primers (plus 13 Jbeta primers). Method: immunoSEQ multiplex PCR; TCRdb's copy keeps in-frame clones and lacks some. The sample includes over 100,000 clones, under 70% of them seen just once. Study findings and constraints: Later analysis showed most CMV-associated TCR beta chains appearing HLA-restricted.

The chain combines TRBV5-6 with TRBJ1-1; no firm D call. The sequence was obtained from a man aged 25-40 years in good health and CMV-seropositive. Sequences were obtained from PBMCs. The CDR3 nucleotides are TGTGCCAGCCAATTTATTTCTATGAACACTGAAGCTTTCTTT. As protein: CASQFISMNTEAFF. Based on the CDR3 plus reference TRBV5-6 and TRBJ1-1, the full variable domain is DAGVTQSPTHLIKTRGQQVTLRCSPKSGHDTVSWYQQALGQGPQFIFQYYEEEERQRGNFPDRFSGHQFPNYSSELNVNALLLGDSALYLCASQFISMNTEAFFGQGTRLTVV.